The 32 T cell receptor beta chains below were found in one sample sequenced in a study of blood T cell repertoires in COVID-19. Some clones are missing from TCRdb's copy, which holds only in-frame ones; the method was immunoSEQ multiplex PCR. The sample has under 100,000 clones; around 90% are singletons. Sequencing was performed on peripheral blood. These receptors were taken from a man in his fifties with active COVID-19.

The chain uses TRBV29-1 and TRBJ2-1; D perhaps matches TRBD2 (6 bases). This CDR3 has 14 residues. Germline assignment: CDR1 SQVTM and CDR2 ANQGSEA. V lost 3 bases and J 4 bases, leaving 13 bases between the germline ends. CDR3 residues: CSVDGGGGYNEQFF. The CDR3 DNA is TGCAGCGTTGATGGGGGAGGAGGGTACAATGAGCAGTTCTTC.

CDR3 loop: CASSLDSGQLVHQPQHF. Written as DNA, the CDR3 is TGTGCCAGCAGCTTAGATTCGGGACAGTTAGTACATCAGCCCCAGCATTTT. J is TRBJ1-5 and V is TRBV7-8; 7 bases map to TRBD1. Germline CDR1 SGHVS, CDR2 FQNEAQ. V lost 1 base, J lost 5 bases, and 11 bases stayed unmatched. The CDR3 extends over 17 amino acids.

As DNA, the CDR3 is TGTGCCAGCAGTTACCTCACCTTGCGGGGCTCCTACAATGAGCAGTTCTTC. The encoded protein is CASSYLTLRGSYNEQFF. The chain joins TRBV6-2 or TRBV6-3 to TRBJ2-1; D is possibly TRBD2 (6 bases). Trimming pared 2 bases from V and 0 bases from J, leaving 14 bases between. The CDR3 is 17 residues long. From germline, CDR1 is MNHEY and CDR2 SVGEGT.

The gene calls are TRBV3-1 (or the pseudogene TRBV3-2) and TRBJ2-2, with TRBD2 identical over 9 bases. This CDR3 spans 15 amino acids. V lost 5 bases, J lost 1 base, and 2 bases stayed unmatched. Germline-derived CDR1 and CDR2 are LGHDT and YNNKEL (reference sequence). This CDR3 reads CASSSSGKNTGELFF. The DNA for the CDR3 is TGTGCCAGCAGCTCTAGCGGGAAGAACACCGGGGAGCTGTTTTTT.

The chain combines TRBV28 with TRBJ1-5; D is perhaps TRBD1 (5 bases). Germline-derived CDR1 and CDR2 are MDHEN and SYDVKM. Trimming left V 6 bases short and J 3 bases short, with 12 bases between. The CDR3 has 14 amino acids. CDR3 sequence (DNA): TGTGCCAGCAGGCCGGGGGGAAACAATCAGCCCCAGCATTTT. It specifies CASRPGGNNQPQHF.

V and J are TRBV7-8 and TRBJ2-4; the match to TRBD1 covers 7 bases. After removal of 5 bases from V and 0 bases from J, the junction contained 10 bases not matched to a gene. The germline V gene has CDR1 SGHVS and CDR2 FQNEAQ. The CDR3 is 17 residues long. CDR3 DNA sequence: TGTGCCAGCAGCCCTAGGGACAGCCCACTAGCCAAAAACATTCAGTACTTC. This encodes CASSPRDSPLAKNIQYF. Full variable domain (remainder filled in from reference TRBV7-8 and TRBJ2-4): GAGVSQSPRYKVAKRGQDVALRCDPISGHVSLFWYQQALGQGPEFLTYFQNEAQLDKSGLPSDRFFAERPEGSVSTLKIQRTQQEDSAVYLCASSPRDSPLAKNIQYFGAGTRLSVL.

This CDR3 reads CASSTGGIQETQYF. In nucleotides, the CDR3 is TGCGCCAGCAGCACAGGGGGTATTCAAGAGACCCAGTACTTC. This chain joins TRBV5-1 and TRBJ2-5, with 8 bases aligning to TRBD1. V lost 4 bases, J lost 2 bases, and 4 bases stayed unmatched. CDR1 and CDR2 (germline): SGHRS, YFSETQ. The CDR3 covers 14 residues.

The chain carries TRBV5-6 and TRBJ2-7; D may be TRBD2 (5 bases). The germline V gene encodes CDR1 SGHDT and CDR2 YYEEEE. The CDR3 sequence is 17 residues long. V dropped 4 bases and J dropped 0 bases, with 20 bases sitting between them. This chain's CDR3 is CASSQYRGYAGSYEQYF. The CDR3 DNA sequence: TGTGCCAGCAGCCAGTACCGCGGGTACGCGGGCTCCTACGAGCAGTACTTC.

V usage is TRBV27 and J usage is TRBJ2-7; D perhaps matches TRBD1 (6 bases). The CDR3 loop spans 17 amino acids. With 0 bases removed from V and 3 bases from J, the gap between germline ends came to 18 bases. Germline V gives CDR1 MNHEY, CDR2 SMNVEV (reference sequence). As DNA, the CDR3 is TGTGCCAGCAGTTTATCGAATTCAGCGACAGGAAGCTACGAGCAGTACTTC. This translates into CASSLSNSATGSYEQYF.

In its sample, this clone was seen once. CDR3 coding DNA: TGCGCCAGCAGCCAAGATGTAGCGGCAAGGCAGTACTTC. This codes for CASSQDVAARQYF. The chain employs TRBV4-3 and TRBJ2-7; possible D gene TRBD2, 6 bases. The V end lost 0 bases, the J end lost 9 bases, and 12 bases lay between the germline ends. The CDR3 has 13 residues. CDR1 and CDR2 from the germline V gene are LGHNA and YSLEER.

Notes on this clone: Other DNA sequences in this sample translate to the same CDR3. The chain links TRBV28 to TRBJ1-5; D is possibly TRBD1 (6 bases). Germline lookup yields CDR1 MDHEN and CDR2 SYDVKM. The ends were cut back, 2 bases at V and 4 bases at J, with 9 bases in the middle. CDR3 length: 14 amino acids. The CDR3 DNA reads TGTGCCAGCAGTTTAGGCCAGGGGAATCAGCCCCAGCATTTT. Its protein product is CASSLGQGNQPQHF.

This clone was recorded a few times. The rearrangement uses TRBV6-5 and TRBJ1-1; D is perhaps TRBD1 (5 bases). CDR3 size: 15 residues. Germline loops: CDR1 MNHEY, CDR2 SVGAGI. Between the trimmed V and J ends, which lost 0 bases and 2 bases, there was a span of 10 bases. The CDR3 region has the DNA TGTGCCAGCAGTTACTCGAGGCAGGGTAACACTGAAGCTTTCTTT. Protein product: CASSYSRQGNTEAFF.

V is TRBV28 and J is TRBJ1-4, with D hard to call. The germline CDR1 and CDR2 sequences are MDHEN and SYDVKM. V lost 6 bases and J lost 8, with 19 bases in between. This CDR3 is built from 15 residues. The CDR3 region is CASSATETRGEKLFF. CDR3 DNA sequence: TGTGCCAGCAGCGCCACAGAGACGAGAGGGGAAAAACTGTTTTTT.

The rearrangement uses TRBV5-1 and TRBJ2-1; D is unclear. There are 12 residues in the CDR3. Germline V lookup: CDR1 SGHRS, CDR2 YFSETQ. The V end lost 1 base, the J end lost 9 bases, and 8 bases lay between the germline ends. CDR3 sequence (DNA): TGCGCCAGCAGCTTGAGAGGTCCTGAGCAGTTCTTC. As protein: CASSLRGPEQFF.

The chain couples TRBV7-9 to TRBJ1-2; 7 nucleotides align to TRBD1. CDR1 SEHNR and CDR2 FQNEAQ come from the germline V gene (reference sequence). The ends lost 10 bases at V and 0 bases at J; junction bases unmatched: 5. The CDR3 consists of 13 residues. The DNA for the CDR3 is TGTGCCACGAACAGGGGCGCTAACTATGGCTACACCTTC. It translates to CATNRGANYGYTF.

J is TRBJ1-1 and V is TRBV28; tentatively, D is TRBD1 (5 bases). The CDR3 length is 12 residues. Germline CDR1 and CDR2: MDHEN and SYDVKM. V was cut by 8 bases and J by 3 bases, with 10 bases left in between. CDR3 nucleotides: TGTGCCAGCTATCAGGGTGACACTGAAGCTTTCTTT. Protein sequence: CASYQGDTEAFF.

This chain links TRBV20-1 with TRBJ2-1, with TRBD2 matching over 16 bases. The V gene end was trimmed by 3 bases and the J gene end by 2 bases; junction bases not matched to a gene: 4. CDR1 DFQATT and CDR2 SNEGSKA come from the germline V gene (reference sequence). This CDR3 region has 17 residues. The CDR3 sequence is CSASTGTSGGAYNEQFF. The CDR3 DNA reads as TGCAGTGCTAGTACCGGGACTAGCGGGGGGGCCTACAATGAGCAGTTCTTC.

The CDR3 here is CASSLPGNYGYTF. CDR3 sequence (DNA): TGTGCCAGCAGCTTACCGGGAAACTATGGCTACACCTTC. V gene TRBV7-8 combines with J gene TRBJ1-2, with D hard to call. Germline CDR1 and CDR2: SGHVS and FQNEAQ. Trimming took 2 bases from V and 2 from J, leaving 6 bases between them. This CDR3 region has 13 residues.

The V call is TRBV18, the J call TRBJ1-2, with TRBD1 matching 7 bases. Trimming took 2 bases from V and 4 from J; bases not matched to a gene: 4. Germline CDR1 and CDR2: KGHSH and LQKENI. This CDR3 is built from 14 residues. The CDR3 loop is CASSPGTASYGYTF. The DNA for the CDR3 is TGTGCCAGCTCACCAGGGACAGCAAGCTATGGCTACACCTTC.

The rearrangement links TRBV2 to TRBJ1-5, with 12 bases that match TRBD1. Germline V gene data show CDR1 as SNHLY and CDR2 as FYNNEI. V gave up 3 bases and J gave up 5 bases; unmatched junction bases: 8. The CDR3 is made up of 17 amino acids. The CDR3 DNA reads TGTGCCAGCAGTGACCACCAGGGACAGGGGGCCTATCAGCCCCAGCATTTT. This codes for CASSDHQGQGAYQPQHF.

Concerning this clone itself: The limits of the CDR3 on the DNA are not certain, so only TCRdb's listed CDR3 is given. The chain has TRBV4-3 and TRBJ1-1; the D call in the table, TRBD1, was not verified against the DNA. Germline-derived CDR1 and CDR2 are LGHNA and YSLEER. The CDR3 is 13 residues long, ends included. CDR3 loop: CASSQDVGTGTVF.

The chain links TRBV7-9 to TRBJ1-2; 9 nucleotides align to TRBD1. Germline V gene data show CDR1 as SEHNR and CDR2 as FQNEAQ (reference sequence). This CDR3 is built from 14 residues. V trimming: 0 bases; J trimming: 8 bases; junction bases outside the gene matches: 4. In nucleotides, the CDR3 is TGTGCCAGCAGCTTAGCGGGACAGGGTCTCGGCTACACCTTC. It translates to CASSLAGQGLGYTF.

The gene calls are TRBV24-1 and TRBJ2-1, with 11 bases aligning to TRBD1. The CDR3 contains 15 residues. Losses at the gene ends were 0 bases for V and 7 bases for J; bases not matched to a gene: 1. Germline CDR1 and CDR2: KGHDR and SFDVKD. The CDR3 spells CATSDLWDRGNEQFF. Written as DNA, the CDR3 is TGTGCCACCAGTGATTTGTGGGACAGGGGGAATGAGCAGTTCTTC.

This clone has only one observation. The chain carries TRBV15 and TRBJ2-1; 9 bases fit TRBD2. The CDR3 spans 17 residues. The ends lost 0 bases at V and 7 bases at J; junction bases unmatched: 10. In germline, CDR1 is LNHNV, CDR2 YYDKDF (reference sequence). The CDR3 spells CATSRDPAGGFRNEQFF. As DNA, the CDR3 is TGTGCCACCAGCAGAGACCCTGCGGGGGGGTTTAGGAATGAGCAGTTCTTC.

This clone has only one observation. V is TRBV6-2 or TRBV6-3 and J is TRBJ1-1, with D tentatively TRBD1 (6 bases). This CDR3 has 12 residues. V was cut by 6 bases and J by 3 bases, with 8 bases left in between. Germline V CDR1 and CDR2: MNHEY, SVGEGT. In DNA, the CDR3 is TGTGCCAGCAGCACAGGGTACACTGAAGCTTTCTTT. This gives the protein CASSTGYTEAFF.

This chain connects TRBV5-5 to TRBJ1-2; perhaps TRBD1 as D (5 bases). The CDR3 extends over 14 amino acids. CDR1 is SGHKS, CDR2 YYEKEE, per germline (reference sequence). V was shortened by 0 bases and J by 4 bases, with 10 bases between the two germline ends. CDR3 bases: TGTGCCAGCAGCTTGGGGGGCATAGGCTATGGCTACACCTTC. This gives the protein CASSLGGIGYGYTF.

DNA for the CDR3: TGTGCCAGCAGCCCCCTAGGGGGAACTGAAGCTTTCTTT. It specifies CASSPLGGTEAFF. J is TRBJ1-1 and V is TRBV5-4; TRBD1 might be the D (6 bases). V was shortened by 4 bases and J by 5 bases, with 12 bases between the two germline ends. The CDR3 sequence is 13 residues long. CDR1 is SGHNT and CDR2 is YYREEE in the germline V gene (reference sequence).

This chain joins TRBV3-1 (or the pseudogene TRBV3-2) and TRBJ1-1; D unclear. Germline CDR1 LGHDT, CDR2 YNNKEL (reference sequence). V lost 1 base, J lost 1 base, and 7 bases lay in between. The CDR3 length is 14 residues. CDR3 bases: TGTGCCAGCAGCCAAGCTCAAGCGAACACTGAAGCTTTCTTT. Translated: CASSQAQANTEAFF.

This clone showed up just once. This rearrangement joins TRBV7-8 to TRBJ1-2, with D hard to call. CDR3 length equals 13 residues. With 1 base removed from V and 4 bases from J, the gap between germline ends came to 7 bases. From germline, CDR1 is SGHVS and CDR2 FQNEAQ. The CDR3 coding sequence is TGTGCCAGCAGCTTAGAGCCCGGCTATGGCTACACCTTC. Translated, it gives CASSLEPGYGYTF. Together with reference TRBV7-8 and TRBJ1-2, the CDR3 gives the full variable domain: GAGVSQSPRYKVAKRGQDVALRCDPISGHVSLFWYQQALGQGPEFLTYFQNEAQLDKSGLPSDRFFAERPEGSVSTLKIQRTQQEDSAVYLCASSLEPGYGYTFGSGTRLTVV.

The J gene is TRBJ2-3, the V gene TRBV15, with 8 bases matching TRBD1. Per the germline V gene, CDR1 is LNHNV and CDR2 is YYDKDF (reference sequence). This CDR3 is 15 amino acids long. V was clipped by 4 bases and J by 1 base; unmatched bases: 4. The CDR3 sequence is CATSKAGQGTDTQYF. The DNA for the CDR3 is TGTGCCACCAGCAAGGCGGGACAGGGCACAGATACGCAGTATTTT.

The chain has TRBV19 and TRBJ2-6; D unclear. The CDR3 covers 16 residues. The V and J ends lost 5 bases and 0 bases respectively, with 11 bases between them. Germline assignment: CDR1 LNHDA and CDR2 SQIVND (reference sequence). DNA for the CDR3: TGTGCCAGTAGTTCCCAGGTGCTCTCTGGGGCCAACGTCCTGACTTTC. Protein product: CASSSQVLSGANVLTF.

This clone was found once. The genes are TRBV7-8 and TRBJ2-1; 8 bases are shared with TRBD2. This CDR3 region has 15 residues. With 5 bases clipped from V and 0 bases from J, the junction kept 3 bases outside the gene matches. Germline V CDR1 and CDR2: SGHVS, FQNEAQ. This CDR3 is CASSASGSSYNEQFF. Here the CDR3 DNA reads TGTGCCAGCAGCGCGAGCGGGAGCTCCTACAATGAGCAGTTCTTC. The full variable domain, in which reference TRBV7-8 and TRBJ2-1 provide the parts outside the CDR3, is GAGVSQSPRYKVAKRGQDVALRCDPISGHVSLFWYQQALGQGPEFLTYFQNEAQLDKSGLPSDRFFAERPEGSVSTLKIQRTQQEDSAVYLCASSASGSSYNEQFFGPGTRLTVL.